This TCR beta chain is from a study of blood T cell repertoires in COVID-19. Sequencing was performed with immunoSEQ multiplex PCR; in TCRdb, only in-frame clones are kept and a portion is missing. The sample holds about 110,000 clones, roughly 84% seen once. V lost 0 bases to trimming and J lost 4 bases; unmatched junction nucleotides: 4. Germline CDR1 is SGHRS and CDR2 is YFSETQ. The CDR3 totals 15 residues. The sample comprised peripheral blood. The sequence was collected from a human donor in a cohort sampled during active COVID-19. The rearrangement joins TRBV5-1 to TRBJ2-5; 9 positions agree with TRBD2. The CDR3 sequence is CASSLGSSGIETQYF. The CDR3 coding sequence is TGCGCCAGCAGCTTGGGGTCTAGCGGGATAGAGACCCAGTACTTC.